The 27 T cell receptor beta chains below all came from one sample that was sequenced in a study of CD8+CD57+ T cells in acquired aplastic anemia. It was patients with CD8+CD57+ cell expansion by flow cytometry who were chosen for sequencing. Both TCR beta VDJ combination and CDR3 sequence profiling were carried out. Genomic DNA was the template for this profiling. TCRdb processed the reads anew with MiXCR; each CDR3 protein has one entry. The sample lists about 200,000 distinct CDR3 sequences; under 50% were seen once. The material sequenced was sorted CD4+, CD8+, or CD8+CD57+ T cells (not recorded which) from PBMCs. Receptor source: a human donor with aplastic anemia.

In regard to this clonotype: This may arise from a read error, as a much more abundant clone is one base away. The rearrangement joins TRBV20-1 to TRBJ1-3; the D gene is possibly TRBD1 (6 bases). This CDR3 has 15 amino acids. Germline CDR1 is DFQATT and CDR2 is SNEGSKA (reference sequence). The CDR3 nucleotides read TGCAGTACTAGAGTAGGGGACACCTCCGGAGGCACCATATATTTT. It is translated as CSTRVGDTSGGTIYF.

This clonotype was observed at least ten times. This chain joins TRBV19 and TRBJ1-1; D gene uncertain. The CDR3 consists of 14 residues. The V end was cut by 6 bases, the J end by 3 bases, with 14 bases between. The germline CDR1 and CDR2 sequences are LNHDA and SQIVND (reference sequence). For the CDR3, the DNA is TGTGCCAGTAGAGAAGCGGAGGTATACACTGAAGCTTTCTTT. As protein: CASREAEVYTEAFF.

This clonotype was picked up many times. The chain joins TRBV5-1 to TRBJ2-6, with D hard to call. Trimming removed 4 bases at V and 4 bases at J, with 12 bases between. CDR3 length equals 15 residues. CDR1 SGHRS and CDR2 YFSETQ come from the germline V gene. The CDR3 bases are TGCGCCAGCAGCAGCTACCCACCGGGGGCCAACGTCCTGACTTTC. Translating it yields CASSSYPPGANVLTF.

Here the CDR3 DNA reads TGTGCCAGCAGCTCAAGAGGACAGGAGTACACTGAAGCTTTCTTT. The encoded protein is CASSSRGQEYTEAFF. The genes are TRBV7-9 and TRBJ1-1; 7 bases are a match to TRBD1. The CDR3 runs to 15 residues. V gave up 4 bases and J gave up 3 bases; unmatched junction bases: 8. The germline V gene encodes CDR1 SEHNR and CDR2 FQNEAQ (reference sequence).

The V and J genes are TRBV2 and TRBJ2-7, with D maybe TRBD2 (6 bases). The germline gives CDR1 SNHLY, CDR2 FYNNEI. V lost 3 bases and J 6 bases, leaving 12 bases between the germline ends. CDR3 length: 13 residues. This CDR3 is CASSEEGGSEQYF. The CDR3 coding sequence is TGTGCCAGCAGTGAGGAGGGCGGATCCGAGCAGTACTTC.

This clonotype was recorded at least ten times. This sequence joins TRBV5-1 and TRBJ2-7, with D unclear. The V gene's germline CDR1 is SGHRS and CDR2 YFSETQ. With 0 bases removed from V and 0 bases from J, the gap between germline ends came to 7 bases. This CDR3 comprises 14 residues. The CDR3 here is CASSLEGYSYEQYF. CDR3 nucleotide sequence: TGCGCCAGCAGCTTGGAGGGTTACTCCTACGAGCAGTACTTC.

This clonotype occurred many times. V gene TRBV11-2 combines with J gene TRBJ2-3; 11 bases are shared with TRBD2. This CDR3 comprises 19 residues. V lost 1 base and J lost 0; bases outside the gene matches: 9. Germline V gene data show CDR1 as SGHAT and CDR2 as FQNNGV. The chain's CDR3 is CASSLVAFLAGGSTDTQYF. The CDR3, as DNA: TGTGCCAGCAGCTTAGTGGCTTTCCTAGCGGGGGGTAGCACAGATACGCAGTATTTT.

This clonotype occurred a few times. The chain has TRBV4-1 and TRBJ2-1; TRBD2 might be the D (5 bases). The CDR3 runs 16 residues. V was shortened by 8 bases and J by 0 bases, with 17 bases between the two germline ends. The germline CDR1 and CDR2 sequences are MGHRA and YSYEKL. CDR3 protein: CASGSGIGSSYNEQFF. CDR3 DNA sequence: TGCGCCAGCGGAAGCGGCATCGGAAGCTCCTACAATGAGCAGTTCTTC.

This clonotype was seen once. The rearrangement uses TRBV7-2 and TRBJ2-5; D possibly uses TRBD1 or TRBD2 (5 bases each). The CDR3 has 14 residues. CDR1 SGHTA and CDR2 FQGNSA come from the germline V gene. Trimming pared 2 bases from V and 3 bases from J, leaving 10 bases between. CDR3 amino acids: CASSLPGREETQYF. The CDR3 region has the DNA TGTGCCAGCAGCTTACCAGGGAGAGAAGAGACCCAGTACTTC.

This clonotype was observed a few times. It may be a read error: a sequence one base away is much more abundant. No conserved phenylalanine or tryptophan ends this CDR3, so it is likely a read error. The chain recombines TRBV7-2 with TRBJ2-7; 9 bases agree with TRBD2. V gave up 1 base and J gave up 4 bases; unmatched junction bases: 5. The CDR3 sequence is 15 residues long. Germline V gene lookup returns CDR1 SGHTA and CDR2 FQGNSA. CDR3 region: CASSLELAGKYEQYS. CDR3 sequence (DNA): TGTGCCAGCAGCTTAGAGCTAGCGGGGAAATACGAGCAGTACTCC.

V gene TRBV7-9 combines with J gene TRBJ2-7, with D possibly matching TRBD2 (6 bases). Deletions cut 5 bases from V and 10 bases from J, with 21 bases between. Germline CDR1 is SEHNR and CDR2 is FQNEAQ (reference sequence). The CDR3 contains 14 residues. CDR3 region: CASSQDAGGIFQYF. CDR3 DNA sequence: TGTGCCAGCAGCCAAGACGCCGGGGGTATCTTTCAGTACTTC.

The genes are TRBV20-1 and TRBJ2-3; maybe TRBD1 (5 bases). The V gene's germline CDR1 is DFQATT and CDR2 SNEGSKA (reference sequence). The CDR3 runs 12 residues. The DNA of the CDR3 is TGCAGCCAGGGTTCTCCCACAGATACGCAGTATTTT. Translating it yields CSQGSPTDTQYF.

A note on this clonotype: The final CDR3 position lacks the conserved phenylalanine or tryptophan, pointing to a likely read error. This chain connects TRBV19 to TRBJ2-1, with D perhaps matching TRBD1 (8 bases). Germline lookup yields CDR1 LNHDA and CDR2 SQIVND (reference sequence). The CDR3 has 14 residues. Deletions cut 5 bases from V and 6 bases from J, with 14 bases between. The CDR3 here is CASSQQGGVNEQFL. The CDR3 DNA is TGTGCCAGTAGTCAACAGGGGGGGGTCAATGAGCAGTTCCTC.

This sequence joins TRBV7-2 and TRBJ2-7, with 10 bases fitting TRBD1. CDR1 and CDR2 (germline): SGHTA, FQGNSA. Losses at the gene ends were 6 bases for V and 6 bases for J; bases not matched to a gene: 14. The CDR3 is 16 residues long. The CDR3 DNA reads as TGTGCCAGCAGTCCTCGCGCTGGGACAGGGGTCATCGAGCAGTACTTC. Encoded protein: CASSPRAGTGVIEQYF.

In its sample, this clonotype was seen many times. J is TRBJ2-3 and V is TRBV7-8; 10 bases line up with TRBD2. CDR3 length equals 16 residues. Germline loops: CDR1 SGHVS, CDR2 FQNEAQ. The junction had 10 bases not matched to a gene; V was cut back by 5 bases and J by 5 bases. CDR3 DNA: TGTGCCAGCAGCCTCGTAGGACTAGCGGTGAGAGATACGCAGTATTTT. Its translation: CASSLVGLAVRDTQYF.

This rearrangement joins TRBV7-3 to TRBJ2-7; TRBD1 matches 7 bases. There are 15 residues in the CDR3. Germline CDR1 SGHTA, CDR2 FQGTGA. Trimming took 1 base from V and 2 from J; bases not matched to a gene: 5. The CDR3 here is CASSLRPGGTYEQYF. The CDR3 region has the DNA TGTGCCAGCAGCTTAAGGCCAGGGGGTACCTACGAGCAGTACTTC.

The rearrangement links TRBV2 to TRBJ1-5; no clear D. Trimming cost V 7 bases and J 1 base, with 8 bases left between them. The CDR3 runs to 13 residues. Germline lookup yields CDR1 SNHLY and CDR2 FYNNEI. CDR3 sequence: CASNADSNQPQHF. As DNA, the CDR3 is TGTGCCAGCAACGCGGACAGCAATCAGCCCCAGCATTTT.

About this clonotype: Just one base apart from a much larger clone, this may be a read error. V and J are TRBV5-1 and TRBJ2-5; 8 nucleotides agree with TRBD1. The CDR3 consists of 15 residues. In germline, CDR1 is SGHRS, CDR2 YFSETQ. Unmatched junction bases numbered 7, after V lost 1 base and J lost 5 bases. The CDR3 DNA is TGCGCCAGCAGCTTGAGGACAGGGATGAGGGAGACCCAGTACTTC. Translated, it gives CASSLRTGMRETQYF.

This clonotype was seen ten or more times. V gene TRBV6-1 combines with J gene TRBJ1-5; 7 nucleotides agree with TRBD1. V shed 7 bases and J 4 bases; nucleotides not matched to a gene: 13. This CDR3 is built from 16 residues. CDR1 is MNHNS and CDR2 is SASEGT in the germline V gene. The CDR3 bases are TGTGCCAGCACCGCCGAGCGACAGGGTAGGAATCAGCCCCAGCATTTT. Its translation is CASTAERQGRNQPQHF.

This chain connects TRBV3-1 to TRBJ1-3; possibly TRBD1 for D (5 bases). The V gene's germline CDR1 is LGHDT and CDR2 YNNKEL (reference sequence). V shed 4 bases and J shed 6 bases, with 16 bases lying between them. The CDR3 has 15 residues. CDR3 amino acids: CASSPVVWGSNTIYF. In DNA, the CDR3 is TGTGCCAGCAGCCCTGTCGTCTGGGGGTCAAACACCATATATTTT.

The V gene is TRBV7-9, the J gene TRBJ2-3; 10 bases are a match to TRBD2. CDR1 is SEHNR, CDR2 FQNEAQ, per germline (reference sequence). This CDR3 is 16 amino acids long. V lost 5 bases to trimming and J lost 6 bases; unmatched junction nucleotides: 11. CDR3 in amino acids: CASSNRSGGVSDTQYF. CDR3 sequence (DNA): TGTGCCAGCAGCAACCGCAGCGGGGGGGTGAGCGATACGCAGTATTTT.

As for this clonotype: A much larger clonotype is one base distant, so this may be a read error. The V and J genes are TRBV6-1 and TRBJ2-1; 9 positions match TRBD1. The germline CDR1 and CDR2 sequences are MNHNS and SASEGT. The CDR3 totals 14 residues. The CDR3 reads CASSGQGSRVEQSF. The CDR3 DNA reads TGTGCCAGCAGCGGACAGGGGAGTCGGGTGGAGCAGTCCTTC.

V gene TRBV7-8 combines with J gene TRBJ2-7; weak D call: TRBD2 (6 bases). The J call could be wrong; TRBJ2-1 is a better fit for the DNA end. Germline V gene data show CDR1 as SGHVS and CDR2 as FQNEAQ. This CDR3 region has 15 residues. The CDR3 is CASSLAGGVSNEQFF. CDR3 bases: TGTGCCAGCAGCTTAGCGGGAGGAGTGTCGAATGAGCAGTTCTTC.

This clonotype was found many times. The rearrangement links TRBV7-2 to TRBJ2-1; D is possibly TRBD2 (6 bases). Germline V gene data show CDR1 as SGHTA and CDR2 as FQGNSA. This CDR3 contains 14 residues. V lost 6 bases and J 10 bases, leaving 19 bases between the germline ends. CDR3 DNA: TGTGCCAGCAGTCTAGGAGGGTTAGGGCAGGAGCAGTTCTTC. Amino acid sequence: CASSLGGLGQEQFF. The full variable domain, in which reference TRBV7-2 and TRBJ2-1 provide the parts outside the CDR3, is GAGVSQSPSNKVTEKGKDVELRCDPISGHTALYWYRQSLGQGLEFLIYFQGNSAPDKSGLPSDRFSAERTGGSVSTLTIQRTQQEDSAVYLCASSLGGLGQEQFFGPGTRLTVL.

This clonotype was counted ten times or more. The rearrangement links TRBV19 to TRBJ2-2; a possible D gene is TRBD2 (5 bases). V was shortened by 10 bases and J by 2 bases, with 17 bases between the two germline ends. The CDR3 length is 15 residues. CDR1 and CDR2 from the germline V gene are LNHDA and SQIVND (reference sequence). CDR3 region: CATLSWTQNTGELFF. The CDR3 DNA reads as TGTGCCACCCTCTCCTGGACTCAAAACACCGGGGAGCTGTTTTTT.

This clonotype was observed at least ten times. V gene TRBV19 combines with J gene TRBJ1-1; a weak D match, TRBD1 (5 bases). V was pared by 5 bases and J by 2 bases, with 15 bases between. Germline V gene sequence: CDR1 LNHDA, CDR2 SQIVND (reference sequence). There are 15 residues in the CDR3. This CDR3 reads CASSAPRQTNTEAFF. CDR3 nucleotide sequence: TGTGCCAGTAGTGCCCCCCGACAGACCAACACTGAAGCTTTCTTT.

This chain connects TRBV7-2 to TRBJ2-1; no firm D call. The CDR3 runs to 12 residues. Germline V gives CDR1 SGHTA, CDR2 FQGNSA. Deletions cut 4 bases from V and 9 bases from J, with 10 bases between. The CDR3 bases are TGTGCCAGCAGCTCCGATCCGAGTGAGCAGTTCTTC. Residues: CASSSDPSEQFF.